This is a list of T cell receptor beta chains from one sample in a study of blood T cell repertoires in COVID-19. Only in-frame clones appear in the TCRdb table, and some are missing; sequencing was by immunoSEQ multiplex PCR. The table shows tens of thousands of clones, with around 76% occurring only once. Sequencing input: peripheral blood. The receptors come from a woman of 80 years or more with active or convalescent COVID-19. CDR3s include the opening cysteine and the closing phenylalanine or tryptophan. Each record gives: D gene, V gene, J gene, clone size, CDR3 protein, CDR3 DNA. D genes are given only for firm matches. Clone size is stated in some rows and not others, as once, few, many or a class when expanded.

d_gene: NA; v_gene: TRBV3-1/TRBV3-2; j_gene: TRBJ2-7; abundance: NA; CDR3aa: CASSPGGGSSFSPYF; CDR3nt: TGTGCCAGCAGCCCGGGCGGAGGATCCTCCTTTTCCCCGTACTTC
d_gene: NA; v_gene: TRBV11-2; j_gene: TRBJ2-3; abundance: NA; CDR3aa: CASSLRRVGGSRTDTQYF; CDR3nt: TGTGCCAGCAGCTTAAGACGCGTTGGGGGCTCTAGGACAGATACGCAGTATTTT
d_gene: TRBD1; v_gene: TRBV5-1; j_gene: TRBJ1-1; abundance: NA; CDR3aa: CASSLVTGANTEAFF; CDR3nt: TGCGCCAGCAGCTTGGTCACAGGGGCGAACACTGAAGCTTTCTTT
d_gene: NA; v_gene: TRBV6-2/TRBV6-3; j_gene: TRBJ2-7; abundance: NA; CDR3aa: CASSYSMSAAAPFYEQYF; CDR3nt: TGTGCCAGCAGTTACTCGATGTCCGCGGCAGCACCTTTCTACGAGCAGTACTTC
d_gene: TRBD1; v_gene: TRBV19; j_gene: TRBJ1-4; abundance: NA; CDR3aa: CASSPETGGDEKLFF; CDR3nt: TGTGCCAGTAGTCCGGAGACAGGGGGGGATGAAAAACTGTTTTTT
d_gene: NA; v_gene: TRBV12-3/TRBV12-4; j_gene: TRBJ2-3; abundance: NA; CDR3aa: CASSLAFSTQYF; CDR3nt: TGTGCCAGCAGTTTAGCCTTTAGTACGCAGTATTTT
d_gene: NA; v_gene: TRBV7-9; j_gene: TRBJ2-5; abundance: NA; CDR3aa: CASSGPGHGPQETQYF; CDR3nt: TGTGCCAGCAGCGGTCCCGGACACGGCCCCCAAGAGACCCAGTACTTC
d_gene: NA; v_gene: TRBV5-1; j_gene: TRBJ2-3; abundance: NA; CDR3aa: CASSLKPTDTQYF; CDR3nt: TGCGCCAGCAGCTTGAAACCGACTGATACGCAGTATTTT
d_gene: NA; v_gene: TRBV6-1; j_gene: TRBJ1-6; abundance: NA; CDR3aa: CASSEGPRGGVGSYNSPLHF; CDR3nt: TGTGCCAGCAGTGAAGGGCCCCGGGGGGGGGTAGGCTCCTATAATTCACCCCTCCACTTT
d_gene: NA; v_gene: TRBV7-9; j_gene: TRBJ1-1; abundance: few; CDR3aa: CASSLHSLNTEAFF; CDR3nt: TGTGCCAGCAGTCTACACAGCTTGAACACTGAAGCTTTCTTT
d_gene: NA; v_gene: TRBV7-6; j_gene: TRBJ1-6; abundance: NA; CDR3aa: CASSLAAGRALHF; CDR3nt: TGTGCCAGCAGCTTAGCAGCGGGCCGGGCCCTCCACTTT
d_gene: TRBD1; v_gene: TRBV7-6; j_gene: TRBJ1-4; abundance: NA; CDR3aa: CASSLEGQPNEKLFF; CDR3nt: TGTGCCAGCAGCTTAGAGGGACAGCCTAATGAAAAACTGTTTTTT
d_gene: TRBD2; v_gene: TRBV6-2/TRBV6-3; j_gene: TRBJ2-1; abundance: NA; CDR3aa: CASSYSFAGEIYNEQFF; CDR3nt: TGTGCCAGCAGTTACTCTTTCGCGGGGGAAATCTACAATGAGCAGTTCTTC